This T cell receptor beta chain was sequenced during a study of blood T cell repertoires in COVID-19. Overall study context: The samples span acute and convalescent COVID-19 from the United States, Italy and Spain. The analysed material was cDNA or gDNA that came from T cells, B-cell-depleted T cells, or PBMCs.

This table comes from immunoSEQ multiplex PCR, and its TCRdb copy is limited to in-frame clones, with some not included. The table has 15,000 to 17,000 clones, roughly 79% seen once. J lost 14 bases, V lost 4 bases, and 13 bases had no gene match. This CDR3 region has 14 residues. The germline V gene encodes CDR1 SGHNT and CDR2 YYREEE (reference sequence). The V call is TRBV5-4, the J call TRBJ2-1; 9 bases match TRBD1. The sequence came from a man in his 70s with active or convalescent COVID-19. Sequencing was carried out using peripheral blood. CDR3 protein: CASSLKTGGAPKFF. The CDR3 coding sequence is TGTGCCAGCAGCCTAAAAACAGGGGGCGCGCCGAAGTTCTTC.